There are many counts of the clone carrying this TCR beta chain. Germline V gene sequence: CDR1 SQVTM, CDR2 ANQGSEA. V gave up 4 bases and J gave up 2 bases, with 10 bases separating them. This CDR3 region has 13 residues. The data derive from a study of T-cell reconstitution after alpha-beta-depleted transplantation in children. Unique molecular identifiers were used in preparing the TCRbeta library. TCRdb independently ran MiXCR on the PCR reads; one entry per CDR3 protein. The sample includes some 390,000 distinct CDR3 sequences, about a fifth of them seen just once. V gene TRBV29-1 combines with J gene TRBJ2-3; D is uncertain. The TCR was taken from a human donor who donated a stem cell graft to a child with acute myeloid leukemia. This specimen consisted of PBMCs from the stem cell graft donor, obtained from the stem cell graft. The CDR3: CSVGGIVTDTQYF. CDR3 in DNA: TGCAGCGTTGGTGGGATCGTCACAGATACGCAGTATTTT.